These 10 T cell receptor beta chains came from one sample sequenced in a study of shared clonotypes between healthy human individuals. Using immunoSEQ multiplex PCR, the repertoire was profiled, and TCRdb retains in-frame clones only, with some absent. The table has some 2,000,000 clones, roughly 96% seen once. Source material: naive CD4+ T cells sorted from blood. Subset defined: CD45RA+ positively selected. All receptors derive from a young man in good health.

The rearrangement joins TRBV7-6 to TRBJ2-1; D not resolved. V gave up 4 bases and J gave up 3 bases, with 7 bases separating them. This CDR3 is 13 amino acids long. In germline, CDR1 is SGHVS, CDR2 FNYEAQ. The chain's CDR3 is CASSSEIYNEQFF. CDR3 DNA sequence: TGTGCCAGCAGCTCGGAGATCTACAATGAGCAGTTCTTC.

This clone showed up just once. The chain is built from TRBV5-5 and TRBJ2-2; 8 nucleotides line up with TRBD1. Trimming took 4 bases from V and 3 from J; bases not matched to a gene: 5. The germline V gene encodes CDR1 SGHKS and CDR2 YYEKEE (reference sequence). The CDR3 consists of 15 residues. The CDR3 reads CASSIGQGDTGELFF. CDR3 DNA: TGTGCCAGCAGCATCGGACAGGGAGACACCGGGGAGCTGTTTTTT.

The CDR3 is CASRQVPKIGRPTEAFF. CDR3 DNA sequence: TGTGCCAGCCGACAGGTCCCAAAGATTGGTCGACCCACTGAAGCTTTCTTT. J is TRBJ1-1 and V is TRBV27, with a possible D match to TRBD1 (6 bases). Germline V CDR1 and CDR2: MNHEY, SMNVEV (reference sequence). This CDR3 is built from 17 residues. V was shortened by 8 bases and J by 4 bases, with 26 bases between the two germline ends.

The chain joins TRBV7-6 to TRBJ1-5; D uncertain. The germline V and J ends were trimmed by 1 base and 2 bases, with 12 bases remaining between them. The CDR3 loop spans 16 amino acids. The germline CDR1 and CDR2 sequences are SGHVS and FNYEAQ. The CDR3 DNA sequence: TGTGCCAGCAGCTTAGAGGGAGGGTGGGGCAATCAGCCCCAGCATTTT. Translated: CASSLEGGWGNQPQHF.

The CDR3 nucleotides are TGTGCTAGTGTTAAAGGGAACACCGGGGAGCTGTTTTTT. Amino acids: CASVKGNTGELFF. The chain joins TRBV12-5 to TRBJ2-2; D unclear. CDR1 is LGHNT and CDR2 is FRNRAP in the germline V gene. The CDR3 runs to 13 residues. The V end lost 7 bases, the J end lost 1 base, and 7 bases lay between the germline ends.

The V gene is TRBV6-1, the J gene TRBJ1-2; 7 bases are a match to TRBD1. The CDR3 has 14 amino acids. Per the germline V gene, CDR1 is MNHNS and CDR2 is SASEGT. Trimming took 11 bases from V and 1 from J; bases not matched to a gene: 10. This CDR3 is CALKRTGLNYGYTF. Written as DNA, the CDR3 is TGTGCCTTAAAGCGGACAGGACTTAACTATGGCTACACCTTC.

The rearrangement uses TRBV29-1 and TRBJ2-7; unclear D gene. CDR1 and CDR2 from the germline V gene are SQVTM and ANQGSEA. V lost 0 bases to trimming and J lost 6 bases, with 12 bases between them. This CDR3 has 13 amino acids. The CDR3 is CSVEEGHGGEQYF. The DNA for the CDR3 is TGCAGCGTTGAAGAGGGCCACGGCGGCGAGCAGTACTTC.

CDR3 region: CASSENPRGHNYGYTF. CDR3 bases: TGTGCCAGCAGTGAAAACCCCAGGGGACATAACTATGGCTACACCTTC. The J gene is TRBJ1-2, the V gene TRBV2, with D perhaps TRBD1 (6 bases). The V gene lost 2 bases and the J gene lost 1 base, with 14 bases spanning the gap. The CDR3 is 16 amino acids. Per the germline V gene, CDR1 is SNHLY and CDR2 is FYNNEI. The full variable domain, rest sourced from reference TRBV2 and TRBJ1-2, is EPEVTQTPSHQVTQMGQEVILRCVPISNHLYFYWYRQILGQKVEFLVSFYNNEISEKSEIFDDQFSVERPDGSNFTLKIRSTKLEDSAMYFCASSENPRGHNYGYTFGSGTRLTVV.

This rearrangement joins TRBV9 to TRBJ1-6, with D unresolved. The V end was cut by 4 bases, the J end by 6 bases, with 5 bases between. Germline CDR1 and CDR2: SGDLS and YYNGEE. The CDR3 has 12 residues. CDR3 sequence reads: CASSPTNSPLHF. The CDR3 bases are TGTGCCAGCAGCCCTACTAATTCACCCCTCCACTTT.

The chain employs TRBV15 and TRBJ2-7; 8 bases align to TRBD2. This CDR3 has 15 residues. The V and J ends lost 5 bases and 7 bases, in that order; junction bases with no gene match: 13. Germline V gene lookup returns CDR1 LNHNV and CDR2 YYDKDF (reference sequence). Here the CDR3 DNA reads TGTGCCACCAGCCCGCAGGGGAGCGGGGGAGATGAGCAGTACTTC. This sequence encodes CATSPQGSGGDEQYF. The entire variable domain, with the rest obtained from reference TRBV15 and TRBJ2-7, is as follows: DAMVIQNPRYQVTQFGKPVTLSCSQTLNHNVMYWYQQKSSQAPKLLFHYYDKDFNNEADTPDNFQSRRPNTSFCFLDIRSPGLGDTAMYLCATSPQGSGGDEQYFGPGTRLTVT.